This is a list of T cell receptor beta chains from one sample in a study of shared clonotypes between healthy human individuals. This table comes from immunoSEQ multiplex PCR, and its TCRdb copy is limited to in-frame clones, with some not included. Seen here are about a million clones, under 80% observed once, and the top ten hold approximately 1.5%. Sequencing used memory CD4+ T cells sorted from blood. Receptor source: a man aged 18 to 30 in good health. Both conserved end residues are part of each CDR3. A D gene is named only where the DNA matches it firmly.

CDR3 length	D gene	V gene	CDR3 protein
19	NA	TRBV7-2	CASSSGVRPGVNSNQPQHF
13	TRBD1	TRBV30	CAWSVGGLGPQHF
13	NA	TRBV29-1	CSVGFGYQETQYF
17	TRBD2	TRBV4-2	CASSQDGAGGGADTQYF
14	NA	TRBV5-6	CASSLATVNSPLHF
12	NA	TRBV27	CASSQAEREQFF
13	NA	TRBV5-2	CASSLDWDYEQYF
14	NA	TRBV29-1	CSVASGTGQETQYF
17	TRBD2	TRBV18	CASSLIPGLAGVNEQFF
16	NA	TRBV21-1	CASSTVRTGRVYEQYF
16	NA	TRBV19	CASSPQIGMPYNEQFF
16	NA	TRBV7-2	CASSLGVFANTGELFF
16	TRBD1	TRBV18	CASSPRGQSSTDTQYF
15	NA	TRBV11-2	CASSLEPGTSSPLHF
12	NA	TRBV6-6	CASSRREDTQYF
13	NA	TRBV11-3	CASSPGGTGELFF
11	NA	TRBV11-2	CASSPGTADFF
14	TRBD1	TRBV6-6	CASAPPGQNNEQFF
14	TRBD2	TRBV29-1	CSVVLAGVSYEQYF
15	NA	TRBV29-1	CSVKVLSGRDTEAFF
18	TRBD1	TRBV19	CASFQAGTGDRKNTEAFF
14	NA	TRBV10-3	CAISSATGTGELFF
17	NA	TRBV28	CASSLARSPAINYGYTF
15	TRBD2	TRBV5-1	CASSLDSGGLYEQYF
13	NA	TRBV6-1	CASSLLVMDTQYF
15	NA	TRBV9	CASSVKGSGANVLTF
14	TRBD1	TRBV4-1	CASSHHRGGSPLHF
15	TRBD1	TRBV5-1	CASSPFTGGNYGYTF
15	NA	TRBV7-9	CASSVRTVNSEKLFF
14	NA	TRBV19	CASSIDHGNNEQFF
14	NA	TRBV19	CASSIPAGDYGYTF
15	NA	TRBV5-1	CASSLAASTNTEAFF
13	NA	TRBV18	CASSSGASYEQYF
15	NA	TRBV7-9	CASSISGATRDTQYF
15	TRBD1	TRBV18	CASSPPTGSLHEQYF
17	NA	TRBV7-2	CASSLATGRSLNTEAFF